The TCR beta chain under discussion was sequenced for a study of T cell repertoires and HLA-DP antigens. Study background: Pre-culture CD4+ samples used about 1,100 ng DNA versus around 200 ng for CD137+CD4+ sorts.

Germline CDR1 LNHDA, CDR2 SQIVND (reference sequence). Trimming cost V 2 bases and J 4 bases; bases outside gene matches: 3. The CDR3 length is 15 residues. The PCR primers covered 54 TRBV and 13 TRBJ segments. Method: immunoSEQ multiplex PCR; TCRdb's copy keeps in-frame clones and lacks some. Of over 100,000 clones in the sample, approximately 92% were seen once. For this clone: Its antigen is not identified.

The sequence was obtained from a young woman in good health and CMV-seronegative. The chain uses TRBV19 and TRBJ2-3; 10 bases map to TRBD2. The sample comprised CD4+ T cells from PBMCs. This chain's CDR3 is CASSISSGRADTQYF. In DNA form, the CDR3 reads TGTGCCAGTAGTATATCTAGCGGGAGAGCAGATACGCAGTATTTT.